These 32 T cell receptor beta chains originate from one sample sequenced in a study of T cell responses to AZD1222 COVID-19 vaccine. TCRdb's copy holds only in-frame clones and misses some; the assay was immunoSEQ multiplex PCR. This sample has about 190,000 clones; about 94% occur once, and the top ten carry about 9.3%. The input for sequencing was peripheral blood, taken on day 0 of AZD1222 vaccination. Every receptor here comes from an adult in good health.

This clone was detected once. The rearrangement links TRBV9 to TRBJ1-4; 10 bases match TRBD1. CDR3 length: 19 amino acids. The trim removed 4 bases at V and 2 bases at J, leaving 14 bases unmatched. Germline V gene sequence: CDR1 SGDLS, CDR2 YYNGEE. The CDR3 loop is CASSITGTGAGGTNEKLFF. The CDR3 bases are TGTGCCAGCAGCATCACCGGGACAGGGGCAGGGGGTACTAATGAAAAACTGTTTTTT.

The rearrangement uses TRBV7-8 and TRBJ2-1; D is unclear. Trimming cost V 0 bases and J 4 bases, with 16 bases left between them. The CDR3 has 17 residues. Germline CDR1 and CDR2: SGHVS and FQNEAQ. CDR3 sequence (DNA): TGTGCCAGCAGCTTAGCAACCCGGGCTAGTCTATACAATGAGCAGTTCTTC. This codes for CASSLATRASLYNEQFF. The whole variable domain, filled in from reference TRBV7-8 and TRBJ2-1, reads GAGVSQSPRYKVAKRGQDVALRCDPISGHVSLFWYQQALGQGPEFLTYFQNEAQLDKSGLPSDRFFAERPEGSVSTLKIQRTQQEDSAVYLCASSLATRASLYNEQFFGPGTRLTVL.

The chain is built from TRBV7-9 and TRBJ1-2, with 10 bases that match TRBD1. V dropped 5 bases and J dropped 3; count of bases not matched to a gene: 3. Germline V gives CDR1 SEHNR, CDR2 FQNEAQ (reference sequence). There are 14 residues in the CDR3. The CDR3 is CASSRDRGDYGYTF. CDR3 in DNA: TGTGCCAGCAGCCGGGACAGGGGAGACTATGGCTACACCTTC.

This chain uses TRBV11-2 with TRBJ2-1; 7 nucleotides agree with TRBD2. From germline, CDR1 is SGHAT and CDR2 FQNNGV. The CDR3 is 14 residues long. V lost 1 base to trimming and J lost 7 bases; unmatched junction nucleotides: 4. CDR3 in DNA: TGTGCCAGCAGCTTAGCGGGAGGAGGTAATGAGCAGTTCTTC. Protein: CASSLAGGGNEQFF. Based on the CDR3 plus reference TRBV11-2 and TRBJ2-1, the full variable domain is EAGVAQSPRYKIIEKRQSVAFWCNPISGHATLYWYQQILGQGPKLLIQFQNNGVVDDSQLPKDRFSAERLKGVDSTLKIQPAKLEDSAVYLCASSLAGGGNEQFFGPGTRLTVL.

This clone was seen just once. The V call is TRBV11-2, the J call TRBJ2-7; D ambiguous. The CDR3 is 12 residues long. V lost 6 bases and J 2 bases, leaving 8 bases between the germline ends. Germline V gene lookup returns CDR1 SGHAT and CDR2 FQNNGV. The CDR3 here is CASRRDTYEQYF. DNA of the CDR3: TGTGCCAGCAGACGAGATACCTACGAGCAGTACTTC.

The CDR3: CASNPGQASYEQYF. In DNA form, the CDR3 reads TGTGCCAGCAATCCGGGACAGGCTTCCTACGAGCAGTACTTC. The rearrangement uses TRBV5-8 and TRBJ2-7, with TRBD1 matching over 8 bases. Germline V gene lookup returns CDR1 SGHTS and CDR2 YDEGEE. The length of the CDR3 is 14 residues. Trimming cost V 6 bases and J 1 base; bases outside gene matches: 6.

As DNA, the CDR3 is TGTGCCAGTAGTACCGTAAAGAATGGGGAGCTGTTTTTT. Protein product: CASSTVKNGELFF. The V gene is TRBV19, the J gene TRBJ2-2, with no clear D. V shed 4 bases and J shed 8 bases, with 11 bases lying between them. Germline values: CDR1 LNHDA, CDR2 SQIVND (reference sequence). The CDR3 sequence is 13 residues long.

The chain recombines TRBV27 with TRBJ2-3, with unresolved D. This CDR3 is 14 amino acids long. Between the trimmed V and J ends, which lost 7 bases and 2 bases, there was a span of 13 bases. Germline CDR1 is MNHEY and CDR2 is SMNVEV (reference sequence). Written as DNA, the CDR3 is TGTGCCAGCACCCCTTGGGCTTACACAGATACGCAGTATTTT. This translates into CASTPWAYTDTQYF.

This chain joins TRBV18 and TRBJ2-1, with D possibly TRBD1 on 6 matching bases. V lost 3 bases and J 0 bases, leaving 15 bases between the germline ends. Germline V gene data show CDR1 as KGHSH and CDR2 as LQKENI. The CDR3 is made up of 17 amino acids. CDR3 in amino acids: CASSPERGQSSYNEQFF. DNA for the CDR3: TGTGCCAGCTCACCCGAAAGAGGACAGAGCTCCTACAATGAGCAGTTCTTC.

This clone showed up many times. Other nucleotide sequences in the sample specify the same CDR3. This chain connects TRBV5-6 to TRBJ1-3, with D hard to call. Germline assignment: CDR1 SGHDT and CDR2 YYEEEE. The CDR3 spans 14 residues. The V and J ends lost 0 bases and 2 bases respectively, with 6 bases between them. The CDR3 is CASSLVGTGNTIYF. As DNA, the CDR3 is TGTGCCAGCAGCTTGGTCGGGACTGGAAACACCATATATTTT. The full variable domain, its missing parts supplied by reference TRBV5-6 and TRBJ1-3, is DAGVTQSPTHLIKTRGQQVTLRCSPKSGHDTVSWYQQALGQGPQFIFQYYEEEERQRGNFPDRFSGHQFPNYSSELNVNALLLGDSALYLCASSLVGTGNTIYFGEGSWLTVV.

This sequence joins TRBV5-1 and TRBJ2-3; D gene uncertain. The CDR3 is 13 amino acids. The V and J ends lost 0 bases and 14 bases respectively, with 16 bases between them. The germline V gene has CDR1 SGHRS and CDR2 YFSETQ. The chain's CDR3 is CASSLVIRTQLYF. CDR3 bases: TGCGCCAGCAGCTTGGTTATTAGGACCCAGTTGTATTTT.

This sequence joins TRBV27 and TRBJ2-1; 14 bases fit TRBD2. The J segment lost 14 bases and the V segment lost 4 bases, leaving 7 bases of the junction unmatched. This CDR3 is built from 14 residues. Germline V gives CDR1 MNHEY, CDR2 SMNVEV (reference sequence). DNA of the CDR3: TGTGCCAGCAGTTATGGGACTAGCGGGAGAGAGGAGTTCTTC. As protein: CASSYGTSGREEFF.

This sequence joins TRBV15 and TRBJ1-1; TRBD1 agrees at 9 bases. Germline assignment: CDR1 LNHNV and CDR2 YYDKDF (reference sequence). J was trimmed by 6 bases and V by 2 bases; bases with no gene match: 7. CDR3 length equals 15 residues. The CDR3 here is CATSRSPGTGPEAFF. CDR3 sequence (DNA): TGTGCCACCAGCAGAAGTCCCGGGACAGGGCCTGAAGCTTTCTTT.

CDR3 nucleotide sequence: TGTGCCAGCAGCGCCTACCCGAGCAGGAGCTCCTACGAGCAGTACTTC. It specifies CASSAYPSRSSYEQYF. The rearrangement links TRBV9 to TRBJ2-7; D gene unclear. The V gene's germline CDR1 is SGDLS and CDR2 YYNGEE. The CDR3 is 16 amino acids. V gave up 3 bases and J gave up 0 bases, with 16 bases separating them.

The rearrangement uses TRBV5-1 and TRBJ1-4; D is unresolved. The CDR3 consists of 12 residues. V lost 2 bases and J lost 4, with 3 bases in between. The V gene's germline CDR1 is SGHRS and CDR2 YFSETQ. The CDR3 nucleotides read TGCGCCAGCAGCTTTAATAATGAAAAACTGTTTTTT. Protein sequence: CASSFNNEKLFF.

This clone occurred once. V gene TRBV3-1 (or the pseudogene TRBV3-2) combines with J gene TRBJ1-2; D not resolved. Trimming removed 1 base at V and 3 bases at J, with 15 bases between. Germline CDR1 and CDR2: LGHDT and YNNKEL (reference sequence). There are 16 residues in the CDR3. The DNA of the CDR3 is TGTGCCAGCAGCCAAGTAACCGCAACCCCTTACTATGGCTACACCTTC. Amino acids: CASSQVTATPYYGYTF.

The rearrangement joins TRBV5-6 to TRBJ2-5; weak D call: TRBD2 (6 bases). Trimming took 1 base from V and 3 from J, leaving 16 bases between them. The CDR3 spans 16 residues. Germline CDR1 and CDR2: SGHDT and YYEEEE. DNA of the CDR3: TGTGCCAGCAGCTTGCTGGCGGGATTACTCAAAGAGACCCAGTACTTC. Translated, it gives CASSLLAGLLKETQYF.

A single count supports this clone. The CDR3 loop reads CASSLKGPGNEQFF. CDR3 bases: TGTGCCAGTAGTCTAAAAGGACCGGGCAATGAGCAGTTCTTC. The chain recombines TRBV19 with TRBJ2-1; D is unclear. Germline CDR1 LNHDA, CDR2 SQIVND (reference sequence). Trimming removed 5 bases at V and 6 bases at J, with 14 bases between. This CDR3 region has 14 residues.

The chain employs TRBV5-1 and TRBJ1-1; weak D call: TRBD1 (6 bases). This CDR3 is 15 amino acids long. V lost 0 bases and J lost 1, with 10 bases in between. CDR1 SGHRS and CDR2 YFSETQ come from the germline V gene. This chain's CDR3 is CASSLDREKNTEAFF. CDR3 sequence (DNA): TGCGCCAGCAGCTTGGACAGGGAAAAGAACACTGAAGCTTTCTTT.

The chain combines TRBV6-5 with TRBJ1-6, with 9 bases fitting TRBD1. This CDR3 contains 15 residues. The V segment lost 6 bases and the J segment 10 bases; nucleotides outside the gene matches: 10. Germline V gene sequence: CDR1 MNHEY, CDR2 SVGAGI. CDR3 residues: CASSPRTGGNSPLHF. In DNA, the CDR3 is TGTGCCAGCAGCCCCCGTACAGGGGGCAACTCACCCCTCCACTTT.

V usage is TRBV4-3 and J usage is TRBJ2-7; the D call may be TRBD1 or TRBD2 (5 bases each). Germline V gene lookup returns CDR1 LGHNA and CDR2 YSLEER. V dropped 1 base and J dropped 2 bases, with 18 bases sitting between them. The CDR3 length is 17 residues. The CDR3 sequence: CASSQGIGESGAYEQYF. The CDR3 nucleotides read TGCGCCAGCAGCCAAGGCATAGGGGAGTCGGGCGCCTACGAGCAGTACTTC.

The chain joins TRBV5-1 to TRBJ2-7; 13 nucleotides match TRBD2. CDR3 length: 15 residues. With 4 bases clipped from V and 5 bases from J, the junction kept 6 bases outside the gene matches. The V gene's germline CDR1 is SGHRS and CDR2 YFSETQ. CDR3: CASSKTSGRIHEQYF. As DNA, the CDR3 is TGCGCCAGCAGCAAGACTAGCGGGAGGATCCACGAGCAGTACTTC.

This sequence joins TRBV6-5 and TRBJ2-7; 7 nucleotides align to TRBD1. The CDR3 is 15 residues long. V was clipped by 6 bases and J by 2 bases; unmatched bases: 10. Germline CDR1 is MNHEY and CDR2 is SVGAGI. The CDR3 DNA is TGTGCCAGCAGCAATCCAAAAACAGGGGCCTACGAGCAGTACTTC. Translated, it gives CASSNPKTGAYEQYF.

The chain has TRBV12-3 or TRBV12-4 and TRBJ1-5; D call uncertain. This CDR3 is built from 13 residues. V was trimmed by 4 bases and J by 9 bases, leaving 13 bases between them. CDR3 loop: CASSSQAFRPQHF. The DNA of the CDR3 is TGTGCCAGCAGTTCTCAGGCGTTTCGGCCCCAGCATTTT.

The DNA of the CDR3 is TGTGCCAGCAGCTTAGAAGGGACAGGGACCCTCTACGAGCAGTACTTC. This sequence encodes CASSLEGTGTLYEQYF. This chain connects TRBV11-2 to TRBJ2-7, with 9 positions matching TRBD1. This CDR3 is 16 amino acids long. Germline-derived CDR1 and CDR2 are SGHAT and FQNNGV. J lost 3 bases, V lost 0 bases, and 6 bases had no gene match.

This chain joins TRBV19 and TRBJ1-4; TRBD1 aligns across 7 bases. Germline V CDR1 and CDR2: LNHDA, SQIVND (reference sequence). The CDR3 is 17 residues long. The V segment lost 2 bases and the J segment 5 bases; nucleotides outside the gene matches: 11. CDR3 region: CASSIPGTDFPNEKLFF. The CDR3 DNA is TGTGCCAGTAGTATACCAGGGACAGATTTTCCCAATGAAAAACTGTTTTTT.

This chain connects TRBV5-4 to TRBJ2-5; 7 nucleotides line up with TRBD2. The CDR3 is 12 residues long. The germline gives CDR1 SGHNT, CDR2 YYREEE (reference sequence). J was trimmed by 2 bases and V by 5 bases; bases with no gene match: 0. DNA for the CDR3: TGTGCCAGCAGGCGGGAGCAAGAGACCCAGTACTTC. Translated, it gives CASRREQETQYF.

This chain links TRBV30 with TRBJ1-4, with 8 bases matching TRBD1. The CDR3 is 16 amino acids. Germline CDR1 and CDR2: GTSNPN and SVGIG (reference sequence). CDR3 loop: CALGTGQVTTNEKLFF. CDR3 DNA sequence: TGTGCTTTGGGGACGGGACAGGTGACAACTAATGAAAAACTGTTTTTT.

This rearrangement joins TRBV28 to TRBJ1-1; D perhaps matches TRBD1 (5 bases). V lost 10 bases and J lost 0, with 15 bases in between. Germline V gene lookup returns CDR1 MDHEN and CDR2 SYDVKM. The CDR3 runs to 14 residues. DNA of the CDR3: TGTGCCACCCTAAACGGGGGAGTGAACACTGAAGCTTTCTTT. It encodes CATLNGGVNTEAFF.

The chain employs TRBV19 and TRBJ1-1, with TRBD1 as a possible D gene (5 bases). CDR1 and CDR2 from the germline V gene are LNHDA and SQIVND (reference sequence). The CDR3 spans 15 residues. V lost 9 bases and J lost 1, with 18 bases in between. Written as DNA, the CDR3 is TGTGCCAGCCGGACGGGGGGACGGTCGAACACTGAAGCTTTCTTT. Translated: CASRTGGRSNTEAFF.

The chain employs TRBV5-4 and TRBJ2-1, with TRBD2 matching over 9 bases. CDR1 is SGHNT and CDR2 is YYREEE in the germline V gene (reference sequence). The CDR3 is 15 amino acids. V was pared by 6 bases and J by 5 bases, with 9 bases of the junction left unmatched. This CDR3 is CASNLGLATNNEQFF. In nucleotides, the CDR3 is TGTGCCAGCAACCTAGGACTAGCGACTAACAATGAGCAGTTCTTC.

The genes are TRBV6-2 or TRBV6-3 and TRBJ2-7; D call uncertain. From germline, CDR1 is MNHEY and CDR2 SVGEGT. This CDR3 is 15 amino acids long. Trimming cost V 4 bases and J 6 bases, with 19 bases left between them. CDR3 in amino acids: CASSSESTRWGEQYF. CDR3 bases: TGTGCCAGCAGTTCGGAGTCTACCCGGTGGGGCGAGCAGTACTTC.